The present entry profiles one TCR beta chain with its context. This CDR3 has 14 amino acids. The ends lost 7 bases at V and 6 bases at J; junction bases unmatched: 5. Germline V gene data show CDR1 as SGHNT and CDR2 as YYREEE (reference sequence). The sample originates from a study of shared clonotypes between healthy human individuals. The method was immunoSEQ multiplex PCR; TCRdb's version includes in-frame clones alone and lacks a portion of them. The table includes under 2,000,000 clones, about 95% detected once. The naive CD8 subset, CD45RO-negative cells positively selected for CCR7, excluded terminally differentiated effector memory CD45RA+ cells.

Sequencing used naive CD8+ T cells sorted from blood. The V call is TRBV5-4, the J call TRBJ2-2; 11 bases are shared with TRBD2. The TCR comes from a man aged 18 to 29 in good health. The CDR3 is CASELAGGAGELFF. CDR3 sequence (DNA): TGTGCCAGCGAGCTAGCGGGAGGCGCCGGGGAGCTGTTTTTT.